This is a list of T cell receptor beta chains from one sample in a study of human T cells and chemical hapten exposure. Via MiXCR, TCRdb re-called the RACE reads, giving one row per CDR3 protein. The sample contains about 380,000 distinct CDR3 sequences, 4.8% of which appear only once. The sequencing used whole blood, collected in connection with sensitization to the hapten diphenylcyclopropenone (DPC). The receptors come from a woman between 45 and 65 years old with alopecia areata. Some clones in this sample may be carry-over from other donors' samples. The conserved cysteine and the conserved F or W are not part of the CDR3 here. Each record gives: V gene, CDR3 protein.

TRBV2 ASSEGLAGLETQY
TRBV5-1 ASSQTGAHNEQF
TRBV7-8 ASSFGFMGGVETQY
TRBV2 ASSGSELSNQPQH
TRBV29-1 SVGTLRSNEQF
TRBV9 ASTTGSQETQY
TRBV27 GERASGSLEQY
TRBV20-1 SAKLQAQAF
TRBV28 AMQGTGDTDTQY
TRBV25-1 ASSGASTYEQY
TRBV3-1 ASSQGGGGWETQY
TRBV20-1 SARASTGARNSPLH
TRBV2 ASSGEGVGTEAF
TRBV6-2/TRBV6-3 ASMSGQNYEQY
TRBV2 ASRAGGTEAF
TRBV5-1 ASSLGLLAYEQY
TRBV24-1 ATSDSPPWDFSREGGTDTQY
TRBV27 ASTLSWGGPYEQY
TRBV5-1 ASSQGAGRNNEQF
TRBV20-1 SARVASGVNEQF